Presented here are 23 T cell receptor beta chains from one specimen sequenced in a study of cytotoxic CD8 clonotypes in ibrutinib-treated CLL. Sequenced by immunoSEQ multiplex PCR; TCRdb stores in-frame clones only, minus some. Altogether nearly 300,000 clones are present, roughly four fifths being singletons, with the ten largest covering roughly 5.7%. Specimen: PBMCs, collected at disease progression, from a patient treated with ibrutinib. All receptors derive from a human donor with chronic lymphocytic leukemia.

The J gene is TRBJ2-1, the V gene TRBV29-1; 12 bases are shared with TRBD2. V lost 5 bases and J lost 4; bases outside the gene matches: 9. CDR3 length equals 16 residues. CDR1 is SQVTM and CDR2 is ANQGSEA in the germline V gene. The CDR3 DNA reads as TGCAGCGTTCGTCCACTAGCGGGAGGTCTATACAATGAGCAGTTCTTC. This translates into CSVRPLAGGLYNEQFF.

The chain carries TRBV7-9 and TRBJ2-1, with D possibly being TRBD1 (6 bases). This CDR3 spans 14 amino acids. Germline CDR1 SEHNR, CDR2 FQNEAQ (reference sequence). V was cut by 3 bases and J by 8 bases, with 14 bases left in between. The chain's CDR3 is CASSFGRRGHEQFF. The CDR3 DNA sequence: TGTGCCAGCAGCTTTGGGCGCAGGGGCCATGAGCAGTTCTTC.

The gene calls are TRBV19 and TRBJ1-2; a possible D gene is TRBD1 (5 bases). Trimming cost V 5 bases and J 1 base, with 8 bases left between them. CDR3 length: 13 residues. Germline V gene data show CDR1 as LNHDA and CDR2 as SQIVND (reference sequence). The CDR3 nucleotides are TGTGCCAGTAGTTCACAGGATAACTATGGCTACACCTTC. It is translated as CASSSQDNYGYTF.

The CDR3 loop is CASAVEGGQLTGELFF. CDR3 bases: TGTGCCAGCGCAGTGGAGGGGGGACAGCTAACCGGGGAGCTGTTTTTT. The chain links TRBV11-2 to TRBJ2-2, with D perhaps matching TRBD1 (7 bases). Per the germline V gene, CDR1 is SGHAT and CDR2 is FQNNGV. The CDR3 runs 16 residues. V was trimmed by 8 bases and J by 5 bases, leaving 21 bases between them.

This chain uses TRBV6-1 with TRBJ2-7, with D possibly matching TRBD2 (6 bases). CDR1 is MNHNS and CDR2 is SASEGT in the germline V gene. The CDR3 extends over 15 amino acids. With 8 bases removed from V and 0 bases from J, the gap between germline ends came to 17 bases. The CDR3 spells CASSGTLRSSYEQYF. The CDR3 DNA sequence: TGTGCCAGCTCCGGGACTTTAAGGAGCTCCTACGAGCAGTACTTC.

The chain uses TRBV5-4 and TRBJ1-4; D gene unclear. Trimming took off 0 bases at V and 8 bases at J, with 8 bases between the two ends. This CDR3 has 13 residues. Germline values: CDR1 SGHNT, CDR2 YYREEE (reference sequence). DNA for the CDR3: TGTGCCAGCAGCTTGGGACCACTCGAAAAACTGTTTTTT. Translating gives CASSLGPLEKLFF.

The rearrangement links TRBV5-1 to TRBJ2-5; TRBD1 agrees at 9 bases. Germline V gene data show CDR1 as SGHRS and CDR2 as YFSETQ. Trimming took 3 bases from V and 5 from J; bases not matched to a gene: 8. The CDR3 has 15 residues. CDR3 amino acids: CASSSRTGVMETQYF. DNA for the CDR3: TGCGCCAGCAGCTCCAGGACAGGGGTGATGGAGACCCAGTACTTC.

The chain is built from TRBV18 and TRBJ1-6; 7 bases match TRBD1. The CDR3 runs 15 residues. The germline CDR1 and CDR2 sequences are KGHSH and LQKENI. V lost 1 base to trimming and J lost 6 bases; unmatched junction nucleotides: 3. The CDR3 here is CASSPLDRVNSPLHF. In DNA, the CDR3 is TGTGCCAGCTCACCACTCGACAGGGTTAATTCACCCCTCCACTTT. Looking up the rest from reference TRBV18 and TRBJ1-6 gives the full variable domain: NAGVMQNPRHLVRRRGQEARLRCSPMKGHSHVYWYRQLPEEGLKFMVYLQKENIIDESGMPKERFSAEFPKEGPSILRIQQVVRGDSAAYFCASSPLDRVNSPLHFGNGTRLTVT.

The V gene is TRBV12-5, the J gene TRBJ2-5; 8 positions agree with TRBD2. CDR3 length: 17 residues. CDR1 is LGHNT, CDR2 FRNRAP, per germline. The J segment lost 1 base and the V segment lost 7 bases, leaving 14 bases of the junction unmatched. In DNA, the CDR3 is TGTGCTAGTGAGGTCGGGGGGGGCCGGGCGGCCCAAGAGACCCAGTACTTC. It yields the protein CASEVGGGRAAQETQYF.

This clone occurred many times. The chain combines TRBV28 with TRBJ2-1, with TRBD1 as a possible D gene (6 bases). Trimming cost V 5 bases and J 3 bases, with 17 bases left between them. Germline CDR1 reads MDHEN; CDR2 reads SYDVKM. The CDR3 loop spans 16 amino acids. The CDR3 loop is CASSGQRGTFYNEQFF. DNA of the CDR3: TGTGCCAGCAGTGGTCAGAGGGGGACCTTCTACAATGAGCAGTTCTTC.

The CDR3 reads CASSRGRLGDTQYF. The CDR3 coding sequence is TGTGCCAGCAGCCGGGGCCGCCTTGGGGATACGCAGTATTTT. The chain is built from TRBV11-3 and TRBJ2-3; TRBD1 or TRBD2 may be the D gene (5 bases each). V dropped 5 bases and J dropped 6 bases, with 15 bases sitting between them. In germline, CDR1 is SGHNT, CDR2 YENEEA. The CDR3 sequence is 14 residues long.

The rearrangement uses TRBV9 and TRBJ2-3; D not certain. Germline lookup yields CDR1 SGDLS and CDR2 YYNGEE. Trimming stripped 4 bases from V and 0 bases from J, with 15 bases between. The CDR3 has 16 residues. In DNA form, the CDR3 reads TGTGCCAGCAGCCTCCCCGACGGTCATAGCACAGATACGCAGTATTTT. Translated, it gives CASSLPDGHSTDTQYF.

The V call is TRBV7-9, the J call TRBJ2-2, with 15 bases that match TRBD2. J was trimmed by 0 bases and V by 5 bases; bases with no gene match: 4. The CDR3 extends over 18 amino acids. The germline V gene encodes CDR1 SEHNR and CDR2 FQNEAQ (reference sequence). CDR3 in DNA: TGTGCCAGCAGCCCGGGACTAGCGGGGGGACCGAACACCGGGGAGCTGTTTTTT. Its protein product is CASSPGLAGGPNTGELFF.

The chain employs TRBV6-5 and TRBJ2-5; 11 nucleotides line up with TRBD2. Germline lookup yields CDR1 MNHEY and CDR2 SVGAGI. V trimming: 6 bases; J trimming: 2 bases; junction bases outside the gene matches: 2. The CDR3 loop spans 14 amino acids. CDR3 DNA sequence: TGTGCCAGCAGGCGACTAGCGGGGCAAGAGACCCAGTACTTC. Its protein product is CASRRLAGQETQYF.

The chain has TRBV5-1 and TRBJ1-1; D is ambiguous. There are 14 residues in the CDR3. Trimming removed 2 bases at V and 4 bases at J, with 12 bases between. The germline V gene encodes CDR1 SGHRS and CDR2 YFSETQ. In DNA, the CDR3 is TGCGCCAGCAGCTTTGAGACCCGCGGCACTGAAGCTTTCTTT. Translating it yields CASSFETRGTEAFF.

This chain links TRBV6-5 with TRBJ2-1; 9 bases align to TRBD2. The CDR3 runs 16 residues. Looked up from germline, CDR1 is MNHEY and CDR2 is SVGAGI. The V and J ends lost 4 bases and 4 bases, in that order; junction bases with no gene match: 8. CDR3 protein: CASSWVAGVTYNEQFF. The DNA for the CDR3 is TGTGCCAGCAGTTGGGTAGCGGGGGTTACATACAATGAGCAGTTCTTC.

This sequence joins TRBV11-2 and TRBJ2-7; a weak D match, TRBD1 (5 bases). This CDR3 has 14 amino acids. The germline CDR1 and CDR2 sequences are SGHAT and FQNNGV. Trimming stripped 1 base from V and 1 base from J, with 8 bases between. This chain's CDR3 is CASSLGGISYEQYF. In DNA, the CDR3 is TGTGCCAGCAGCTTAGGGGGCATATCCTACGAGCAGTACTTC.

V gene TRBV6-1 combines with J gene TRBJ2-1; D possibly corresponds to TRBD1 (6 bases). Per the germline V gene, CDR1 is MNHNS and CDR2 is SASEGT. This CDR3 is built from 14 residues. Trimming left V 6 bases short and J 9 bases short, with 18 bases between. CDR3 protein: CASRQGPAIGEQFF. CDR3 bases: TGTGCCAGCAGACAGGGCCCGGCTATTGGTGAGCAGTTCTTC.

This chain connects TRBV7-8 to TRBJ2-7; 7 bases are a match to TRBD1. The trim removed 5 bases at V and 3 bases at J, leaving 4 bases unmatched. The germline gives CDR1 SGHVS, CDR2 FQNEAQ. There are 13 residues in the CDR3. Here the CDR3 DNA reads TGTGCCAGCAGCGAGGGACAGCTCTACGAGCAGTACTTC. It is translated as CASSEGQLYEQYF.

This CDR3 is CASSLSGSYGYTF. In nucleotides, the CDR3 is TGTGCCAGCAGTTTATCAGGGAGCTATGGCTACACCTTC. This chain connects TRBV28 to TRBJ1-2; tentative D call: TRBD1 (5 bases). CDR3 length: 13 amino acids. Germline-derived CDR1 and CDR2 are MDHEN and SYDVKM. V gave up 1 base and J gave up 4 bases, with 7 bases separating them.

The chain uses TRBV28 and TRBJ1-2, with D possibly TRBD1 on 6 matching bases. V was pared by 9 bases and J by 5 bases, with 22 bases between. Germline V gene sequence: CDR1 MDHEN, CDR2 SYDVKM. The CDR3 is 15 residues long. CDR3 protein: CASQFRDTTLYGYTF. The CDR3 DNA is TGTGCCAGTCAGTTCAGGGACACAACACTTTATGGCTACACCTTC.

This chain links TRBV7-2 with TRBJ2-5, with TRBD2 identical over 14 bases. The V gene end was trimmed by 0 bases and the J gene end by 5 bases; junction bases not matched to a gene: 5. Germline CDR1 and CDR2: SGHTA and FQGNSA. CDR3 length: 17 residues. The DNA of the CDR3 is TGTGCCAGCAGCTTAGCGGGACTAGCGGGAGCAGTGGAGACCCAGTACTTC. Protein: CASSLAGLAGAVETQYF.

This clone was observed once. The chain has TRBV6-4 and TRBJ2-3; D not certain. There are 14 residues in the CDR3. Germline lookup yields CDR1 MRHNA and CDR2 SNTAGT. V lost 4 bases to trimming and J lost 0 bases, with 8 bases between them. The CDR3 bases are TGTGCCAGCAGTGTAGGCGAAAGCACAGATACGCAGTATTTT. It yields the protein CASSVGESTDTQYF.